Listed below are T cell receptor beta chains from one sample, sequenced in a study of cytomegalovirus exposure and HLA in healthy donors. Libraries were prepared by immunoSEQ multiplex PCR; TCRdb keeps only in-frame clonotypes and omits some of them. Here the sample spans about 170,000 clones, more than 70% being singletons. The specimen was PBMCs. The receptor source for this set is a girl between 10 and 17 years old in good health and CMV-seronegative. CDR3s include the opening cysteine and the closing phenylalanine or tryptophan. The D gene is left open where the match is weak.

TRBD2 TRBV16 CASSHTSGAIGELFF
- TRBV2 CASMGAVQGDNQPQHF
TRBD1 TRBV11-2 CASSLADRDEQYF
TRBD2 TRBV7-6 CASSLDGPSGHEQFF
- TRBV2 CASSEWRGLYEQYF
TRBD2 TRBV14 CASSQKSEREGNEQFF
- TRBV7-3 CASSPDTNTEAFF
- TRBV30 CAWTTQLLSGNTIYF
TRBD1 TRBV5-1 CASSPGTGPYEQYF
TRBD1 TRBV28 CASSDTGGIKNGYTF
TRBD1 TRBV18 CASSPFTGGDERYGYPF
- TRBV14 CASGTFNEQFF
TRBD1 TRBV4-3 CASSQPQDRVSTEAFF
- TRBV27 CASSPQNSYEQYF
- TRBV19 CASSKRQAIYGYTF
- TRBV19 CASNPAGRNTEAFF
- TRBV1 CTSSQMGVGDFMNTEAFF
- TRBV5-6 CASSLARGRPYEQYF
TRBD1 TRBV2 CASSDRDDYGYTF
TRBD1 TRBV19 CASSIQPDRVHYGYTF
- TRBV5-5 CASSLDSGPLNVGYTF
TRBD1 TRBV14 CASSFRTGAQETQYF
TRBD2 TRBV5-5 CASSLRRAGELTGELFF
- TRBV29-1 CSVSSGQGSNEQYF
TRBD2 TRBV5-1 CASRPGLAGGLVGQNEQFF